In this sample, the clone carrying this T cell receptor (beta chain) turned up many times. Using RNA transcripts as the source, TCR beta CDR3 regions were amplified. During a first-round RT-PCR of the TCR CDR3, the HTBI primer set was used. One entry per CDR3 protein, called by TCRdb with MiXCR from the multiplex PCR reads. The sample includes about 640,000 distinct CDR3 sequences, around 15% of them seen just once. These data are taken from a study of T cells in Graves' hyperthyroidism and ophthalmopathy. There are 14 residues in the CDR3. The germline V and J ends were trimmed by 5 bases and 0 bases, with 13 bases remaining between them. Germline CDR1 and CDR2: GTSNPN and SVGIG (reference sequence).

The genes are TRBV30 and TRBJ1-2; possible D gene TRBD1, 6 bases. This receptor was taken from a woman aged 45-60 years with Graves' ophthalmopathy. Sequences were obtained from blood. CDR3 sequence (DNA): TGTGCCTGGGGTCTACAGGGAGCTAACTATGGCTACACCTTC. Amino acid sequence: CAWGLQGANYGYTF.